This T cell receptor beta chain was recovered during a study of T cells expressing NK-cell markers. Study summary: With respect to HCMV, seven of the eight sequenced donors were seropositive, and one was seronegative. General study points: HCMV specificity was not established for the expanded NKG2C+ T cell clones.

UMIs were included in TCR beta cDNA generated by 5'RACE template switching. For each CDR3 protein, TCRdb gives one entry from its re-call of the 5' RACE reads, without DNA. This sample's clone table lists 500,000 or so distinct CDR3 sequences. As concerns this clonotype: Its matching antigen is unknown.

The sequencing input was blood T cells: a sorted CD56 or NKG2C T cell subset, CD4+ or CD8+ T cells, or bulk PBMC T cells (not recorded which). The receptor comes from a man between 18 and 35 years old in good health.

This CDR3 reads CASSYPNRQAGLAKNIQYF. The chain joins TRBV6-2 or TRBV6-3 to TRBJ2-4. The CDR3 covers 19 residues. Germline lookup yields CDR1 MNHEY and CDR2 SVGEGT.